These 26 T cell receptor beta chains were all obtained from the same sample, sequenced in a study of shared clonotypes between healthy human individuals (TCRdb year 2020). The library was produced with the immunoSEQ multiplex PCR assay. TCRdb retrieved this table from immuneACCESS and kept in-frame rearrangements only. Not all clones are present; in checked studies, unresolved V genes account for under half, and no reason is known for the remainder. A total of 550,000 to 850,000 clones appear in this sample, over 60% of them only once. The top ten hold about 1.8% of the sample. The sequencing input was memory CD4+ T cells sorted from blood. The sample's cell subset or site label is to be understood as: CD45RA-negative fraction. These receptors came from a woman aged 25 to 39 in good health.

CDR3 residues: CASTLREAVTYEQYF. In DNA, the CDR3 is TGTGCCAGCACCCTTCGGGAGGCAGTAACCTACGAGCAGTACTTC. The chain uses TRBV7-2 and TRBJ2-7; 7 nucleotides line up with TRBD2. Germline V CDR1 and CDR2: SGHTA, FQGNSA. J gave up 2 bases and V 7 bases, and 11 bases lay outside the gene matches. CDR3 size: 15 residues.

This sequence joins TRBV2 and TRBJ2-7, with D perhaps given as TRBD1 or TRBD2 (5 bases each). Germline loops: CDR1 SNHLY, CDR2 FYNNEI. The CDR3 consists of 13 residues. Trimming left V 9 bases short and J 6 bases short, with 18 bases between. The CDR3 region is CASRPSIGTEQYF. DNA of the CDR3: TGTGCCAGTCGTCCGTCTATCGGGACCGAGCAGTACTTC.

The CDR3: CASSLARISLSEQYF. The CDR3, as DNA: TGTGCCAGCAGCTTAGCCAGGATTAGCTTGAGCGAGCAGTACTTC. The chain couples TRBV11-1 to TRBJ2-7; D is ambiguous. Trimming removed 0 bases at V and 6 bases at J, with 15 bases between. In germline, CDR1 is SGHAT, CDR2 FQDESV (reference sequence). CDR3 length: 15 amino acids.

This clone was seen once. The genes are TRBV6-6 and TRBJ2-7; possibly TRBD1 for D (5 bases). V dropped 0 bases and J dropped 2 bases, with 11 bases sitting between them. This CDR3 has 15 residues. Germline V CDR1 and CDR2: MNHNY, SVGAGI (reference sequence). CDR3 sequence reads: CASSYSGARTYEQYF. The CDR3 nucleotides are TGTGCCAGCAGTTACTCAGGGGCCCGGACCTACGAGCAGTACTTC.

The chain joins TRBV5-1 to TRBJ2-3; 9 nucleotides line up with TRBD1. CDR1 is SGHRS and CDR2 is YFSETQ in the germline V gene. This CDR3 comprises 15 residues. V was pared by 1 base and J by 4 bases, with 4 bases of the junction left unmatched. This CDR3 is CASSLNRGPADTQYF. The CDR3 DNA follows: TGCGCCAGCAGCTTGAACAGGGGGCCGGCAGATACGCAGTATTTT.

The rearrangement joins TRBV27 to TRBJ2-1, with 10 nucleotides matching TRBD2. The junction had 8 bases not matched to a gene; V was cut back by 3 bases and J by 0 bases. CDR1 and CDR2 (germline): MNHEY, SMNVEV (reference sequence). This CDR3 has 18 residues. Written as DNA, the CDR3 is TGTGCCAGCAGTTTCTTTCGGACTAGCGGAATCTCCTACAATGAGCAGTTCTTC. This codes for CASSFFRTSGISYNEQFF.

This clone was picked up one time. The chain recombines TRBV9 with TRBJ2-3, with 8 bases identical to TRBD1. CDR3 length: 16 residues. V was pared by 0 bases and J by 4 bases, with 7 bases of the junction left unmatched. Germline CDR1 and CDR2: SGDLS and YYNGEE. The CDR3 DNA follows: TGTGCCAGCAGCGTAGGGCAGGGGGCGCGGGCAGATACGCAGTATTTT. Amino acids: CASSVGQGARADTQYF.

The table lists this clone with a count of one. This chain connects TRBV4-2 to TRBJ1-4, with 7 bases matching TRBD1. Germline values: CDR1 LGHNA, CDR2 YNFKEQ. This CDR3 comprises 16 residues. V shed 4 bases and J 3 bases; nucleotides not matched to a gene: 8. As DNA, the CDR3 is TGTGCCAGCAGCCCCACAGGGGTGACGGCTAATGAAAAACTGTTTTTT. Amino acids: CASSPTGVTANEKLFF.

A note on this clone: A much more abundant neighbour one base away suggests this may be a read error. The chain combines TRBV7-9 with TRBJ2-1; possibly TRBD2 for D (5 bases). The CDR3 is made up of 14 amino acids. Germline V gives CDR1 SEHNR, CDR2 FQNEAQ (reference sequence). The CDR3 DNA reads TGCGCCAGCAGCTTGGACTTCTCCTACAATGAGCAGTTCTTC. Translation: CASSLDFSYNEQFF.

This sequence joins TRBV10-1 and TRBJ2-7, with a possible D match to TRBD1 (6 bases). Per the germline V gene, CDR1 is WNHNN and CDR2 is SYGVQD (reference sequence). The CDR3 length is 13 residues. V lost 4 bases to trimming and J lost 3 bases, with 10 bases between them. CDR3 nucleotide sequence: TGCGCCAGCAGTGTGGGGACAAACTACGAGCAGTACTTC. This codes for CASSVGTNYEQYF.

The chain has TRBV5-1 and TRBJ2-7, with TRBD2 matching over 7 bases. The junction had 15 bases not matched to a gene; V was cut back by 2 bases and J by 7 bases. Germline V gives CDR1 SGHRS, CDR2 YFSETQ. The CDR3 consists of 16 residues. This chain's CDR3 is CASSFTAGTTSREQYF. CDR3 bases: TGCGCCAGCAGCTTTACCGCCGGGACGACTAGCCGAGAGCAGTACTTC.

V gene TRBV4-1 combines with J gene TRBJ2-1, with 14 bases matching TRBD2. Germline loops: CDR1 MGHRA, CDR2 YSYEKL. CDR3 length: 16 residues. J lost 15 bases, V lost 1 base, and 11 bases had no gene match. CDR3: CASSQGTRTSGRSRFF. CDR3 in DNA: TGCGCCAGCAGCCAAGGAACCCGGACTAGCGGGAGGTCTAGGTTCTTC.

As to this clone: Other DNA sequences in this specimen translate into the identical CDR3. This rearrangement joins TRBV5-1 to TRBJ2-1; no definite D call. Germline V gene lookup returns CDR1 SGHRS and CDR2 YFSETQ. The CDR3 covers 13 residues. Trimming took 0 bases from V and 4 from J, leaving 5 bases between them. In nucleotides, the CDR3 is TGCGCCAGCAGCTTGGCCGTATACAATGAGCAGTTCTTC. It codes for CASSLAVYNEQFF.

About this clone: The sample holds other DNA sequences that translate to the same CDR3. This rearrangement joins TRBV10-1 to TRBJ2-3; no firm D call. Germline CDR1 and CDR2: WNHNN and SYGVQD (reference sequence). The V and J ends lost 0 bases and 3 bases respectively, with 1 base between them. This CDR3 region has 12 residues. For the CDR3, the DNA is TGCGCCAGCAGTGAGTCAACAGATACGCAGTATTTT. Encoded protein: CASSESTDTQYF.

The table lists this clone with a count of one. CDR3 DNA: TGTGCCAGCAGCCTTCAGGGGCCACAACAATCGGAAGCTTTCTTT. This codes for CASSLQGPQQSEAFF. The chain is built from TRBV6-5 and TRBJ1-1; TRBD1 might be the D (6 bases). This CDR3 region has 15 residues. The V gene lost 6 bases and the J gene lost 8 bases, with 22 bases spanning the gap. Germline V gene sequence: CDR1 MNHEY, CDR2 SVGAGI.

The CDR3 DNA reads TGTGCCAGTAGTGCAGGGAGCTCCTACAATGAGCAGTTCTTC. Its translation is CASSAGSSYNEQFF. This rearrangement joins TRBV19 to TRBJ2-1; possibly TRBD1 or TRBD2 for D (5 bases each). CDR1 and CDR2 from the germline V gene are LNHDA and SQIVND (reference sequence). The CDR3 has 14 amino acids. V lost 5 bases and J lost 0, with 8 bases in between.

The genes are TRBV5-5 and TRBJ2-2; 8 bases are shared with TRBD2. The CDR3 spans 16 residues. The germline CDR1 and CDR2 sequences are SGHKS and YYEKEE (reference sequence). J gave up 7 bases and V 5 bases, and 13 bases lay outside the gene matches. In nucleotides, the CDR3 is TGTGCCAGCAGTAACGCGTGGCAGCGGGAGTTCGGGGAGCTGTTTTTT. Amino acid sequence: CASSNAWQREFGELFF. Using reference TRBV5-5 and TRBJ2-2 for the parts outside the CDR3, the full variable domain is DAGVTQSPTHLIKTRGQQVTLRCSPISGHKSVSWYQQVLGQGPQFIFQYYEKEERGRGNFPDRFSARQFPNYSSELNVNALLLGDSALYLCASSNAWQREFGELFFGEGSRLTVL.

This rearrangement joins TRBV6-1 to TRBJ2-2, with D possibly TRBD1 on 5 matching bases. V was trimmed by 3 bases and J by 2 bases, leaving 16 bases between them. This CDR3 is built from 17 residues. The germline gives CDR1 MNHNS, CDR2 SASEGT. CDR3 region: CASSDRFSDRNTGELFF. The CDR3 DNA sequence: TGTGCCAGCAGTGACCGTTTTTCAGACAGAAACACCGGGGAGCTGTTTTTT.

The count of this clone is one. This chain links TRBV5-1 with TRBJ2-5, with 9 nucleotides matching TRBD1. CDR3 length equals 14 residues. V lost 3 bases and J lost 4; bases outside the gene matches: 4. From germline, CDR1 is SGHRS and CDR2 YFSETQ. The CDR3 DNA is TGCGCCAGCAGCTGGGACAGGGCGGGAGAGACCCAGTACTTC. Translated: CASSWDRAGETQYF.

The V gene is TRBV27, the J gene TRBJ1-4, with 8 bases matching TRBD1. V trimming: 6 bases; J trimming: 1 base; junction bases outside the gene matches: 4. Germline assignment: CDR1 MNHEY and CDR2 SMNVEV (reference sequence). The CDR3 sequence is 15 residues long. CDR3 amino acids: CASSDRGGTNEKLFF. Here the CDR3 DNA reads TGTGCCAGCAGCGACAGGGGTGGAACTAATGAAAAACTGTTTTTT.

The chain recombines TRBV6-5 with TRBJ1-1; possible D gene TRBD1, 5 bases. Trimming left V 0 bases short and J 5 bases short, with 10 bases between. Germline loops: CDR1 MNHEY, CDR2 SVGAGI. The CDR3 contains 14 residues. The CDR3 coding sequence is TGTGCCAGCAGTTACTCGATTGGGGGGACTGAAGCTTTCTTT. This sequence encodes CASSYSIGGTEAFF.

The chain is built from TRBV21-1 and TRBJ1-2. TRBV21-1 is termed a pseudogene. The CDR3 extends over 15 amino acids. The CDR3 bases are TGTGCCAGCAGCCTCCGACTGGGAGGATTCAATGGCTACACCTTC. This codes for CASSLRLGGFNGYTF.

V usage is TRBV7-2 and J usage is TRBJ2-3; D might be TRBD2 (5 bases). The CDR3 loop spans 15 amino acids. V was trimmed by 6 bases and J by 5 bases, leaving 18 bases between them. Germline CDR1 reads SGHTA; CDR2 reads FQGNSA. The CDR3 spells CASRPAALVIDTQYF. The CDR3 DNA reads TGTGCCAGCAGACCAGCGGCTCTTGTGATAGATACGCAGTATTTT.

This clone was counted ten times or more. The chain recombines TRBV14 with TRBJ2-1, with 15 bases identical to TRBD2. The V gene end was trimmed by 4 bases and the J gene end by 11 bases; junction bases not matched to a gene: 9. The CDR3 runs to 16 residues. Germline-derived CDR1 and CDR2 are SGHDN and FVKESK. The CDR3 coding sequence is TGTGCCAGCAGCCGAGGACTAGCGGGGGGGGAGAATAAGCAGTTCTTC. It translates to CASSRGLAGGENKQFF.

The chain couples TRBV19 to TRBJ2-3, with 11 bases that match TRBD1. Germline values: CDR1 LNHDA, CDR2 SQIVND (reference sequence). V gave up 6 bases and J gave up 3 bases; unmatched junction bases: 5. The CDR3 contains 15 residues. The CDR3 region is CASSPGQGATDTQYF. CDR3 bases: TGTGCCAGTAGCCCAGGACAGGGGGCGACAGATACGCAGTATTTT.

The genes are TRBV14 and TRBJ2-2, with D possibly matching TRBD2 (6 bases). The CDR3 consists of 16 residues. The germline gives CDR1 SGHDN, CDR2 FVKESK. Trimming took off 4 bases at V and 3 bases at J, with 15 bases between the two ends. The CDR3 loop is CASSRLEGSDTGELFF. DNA for the CDR3: TGTGCCAGCAGCCGCCTGGAGGGCTCCGACACCGGGGAGCTGTTTTTT.